Listed below are T cell receptor beta chains from one sample, sequenced in a study of low-dose radiotherapy and immunotherapy resistance in tumors. TCRdb reanalysed the reads using MiXCR and keeps one entry per CDR3 protein. Among around 99,000 distinct CDR3 sequences, under 9.5% were seen once, and the ten largest hold around 0.97%. Sample: PBMCs, taken before treatment. All receptors come from a male donor with prostate cancer. CDR3s include the opening cysteine and the closing phenylalanine or tryptophan. The order of the fields is CDR3 protein, CDR3 DNA, J gene, clone size, V gene, D gene. A D gene is named only where the DNA matches it firmly. Part of the rows lack a size; the others show once, few, many or a class for expanded clones.

CDR3aa: CASSFAGGAYEQYF
CDR3nt: TGTGCCAGCAGTTTCGCGGGGGGGGCCTACGAGCAGTACTTC
j_gene: TRBJ2-7
abundance: many
v_gene: TRBV28
d_gene: TRBD2

CDR3aa: CSVRQGQGYNEQFF
CDR3nt: TGCAGCGTTCGCCAGGGGCAAGGGTACAATGAGCAGTTCTTC
j_gene: TRBJ2-1
abundance: many
v_gene: TRBV29-1
d_gene: .

CDR3aa: CASSLEHRPETQYF
CDR3nt: TGCGCCAGCAGCTTGGAGCACAGGCCGGAGACCCAGTACTTC
j_gene: TRBJ2-5
abundance: many
v_gene: TRBV5-1
d_gene: .

CDR3aa: CASSPGTETTEQYF
CDR3nt: TGTGCCAGCAGCCCCGGGACAGAAACGACCGAGCAGTACTTC
j_gene: TRBJ2-7
abundance: many
v_gene: TRBV7-2
d_gene: TRBD1

CDR3aa: CASSLQSSGTGELFFF
CDR3nt: .
j_gene: TRBJ2-2
abundance: few
v_gene: TRBV5-1
d_gene: .

CDR3aa: CASSLRGAGDSTDTQYF
CDR3nt: TGTGCCAGCAGCTTACGCGGAGCGGGAGATTCCACAGATACGCAGTATTTT
j_gene: TRBJ2-3
abundance: many
v_gene: TRBV7-2
d_gene: TRBD2

CDR3aa: CSTTRDRGKETQYF
CDR3nt: TGCAGCACAACCCGGGACAGGGGGAAAGAGACCCAGTACTTC
j_gene: TRBJ2-5
abundance: many
v_gene: TRBV29-1
d_gene: TRBD1

CDR3aa: CSVVQGGTDTQYF
CDR3nt: TGCAGCGTCGTACAGGGGGGGACAGATACGCAGTATTTT
j_gene: TRBJ2-3
abundance: many
v_gene: TRBV29-1
d_gene: .

CDR3aa: CASSVGGASGSTDTQYF
CDR3nt: TGTGCCAGCAGCGTCGGAGGGGCTAGCGGGAGCACAGATACGCAGTATTTT
j_gene: TRBJ2-3
abundance: .
v_gene: TRBV7-9
d_gene: TRBD2

CDR3aa: CASSQTSGRALSNEQFF
CDR3nt: TGTGCCAGCAGCCAAACTAGCGGGAGGGCTTTATCCAATGAGCAGTTCTTC
j_gene: TRBJ2-1
abundance: many
v_gene: TRBV5-4
d_gene: TRBD2

CDR3aa: CASSRGLNTGELFF
CDR3nt: TGTGCCAGCAGCCGGGGTCTAAACACCGGGGAGCTGTTTTTT
j_gene: TRBJ2-2
abundance: many
v_gene: TRBV25-1
d_gene: .

CDR3aa: CASSFRQGVQSPLHF
CDR3nt: TGTGCCAGCAGTTTCAGACAGGGGGTTCAATCACCCCTCCACTTT
j_gene: TRBJ1-6
abundance: .
v_gene: TRBV28
d_gene: TRBD1

CDR3aa: CASSLDGDRTFF
CDR3nt: TGCGCCAGCAGCTTGGATGGGGATCGTACGTTTTTT
j_gene: TRBJ2-2
abundance: many
v_gene: TRBV5-1
d_gene: .

CDR3aa: CAWIASQETQYF
CDR3nt: TGTGCCTGGATCGCGAGCCAAGAGACCCAGTACTTC
j_gene: TRBJ2-5
abundance: many
v_gene: TRBV30
d_gene: .

CDR3aa: CASSWASGRTNTGELFF
CDR3nt: TGTGCCAGCAGTTGGGCTAGCGGGAGGACGAACACCGGGGAGCTGTTTTTT
j_gene: TRBJ2-2
abundance: many
v_gene: TRBV6-2/TRBV6-3
d_gene: TRBD2

CDR3aa: CAWERGRGDTQYF
CDR3nt: TGTGCCTGGGAGAGGGGGCGCGGGGATACGCAGTATTTT
j_gene: TRBJ2-3
abundance: many
v_gene: TRBV30
d_gene: TRBD1

CDR3aa: CASGTGGTEAFF
CDR3nt: TGTGCCAGCGGTACAGGGGGAACTGAAGCTTTCTTT
j_gene: TRBJ1-1
abundance: many
v_gene: TRBV14
d_gene: TRBD1

CDR3aa: CASSVVASGSGADTQYF
CDR3nt: TGTGCCAGCAGCGTAGTCGCTAGCGGGAGTGGCGCAGATACGCAGTATTTT
j_gene: TRBJ2-3
abundance: many
v_gene: TRBV9
d_gene: TRBD2

CDR3aa: CASSLELAGYNEQFF
CDR3nt: TGTGCCAGCAGCTTGGAACTAGCGGGCTACAATGAGCAGTTCTTC
j_gene: TRBJ2-1
abundance: many
v_gene: TRBV5-4
d_gene: TRBD2

CDR3aa: CASSPWDRAPGEQYF
CDR3nt: TGTGCCAGCAGCCCATGGGACAGGGCCCCGGGGGAGCAGTACTTC
j_gene: TRBJ2-7
abundance: many
v_gene: TRBV6-2/TRBV6-3
d_gene: TRBD1

CDR3aa: CASSSCGGDGYNEQFF
CDR3nt: TGTGCCAGCAGCAGTTGTGGTGGGGATGGGTACAATGAGCAGTTCTTC
j_gene: TRBJ2-1
abundance: many
v_gene: TRBV21-1
d_gene: .

CDR3aa: CASSEERSSYNEQFF
CDR3nt: TGTGCCAGCAGTGAGGAGCGGAGCTCCTACAATGAGCAGTTCTTC
j_gene: TRBJ2-1
abundance: many
v_gene: TRBV2
d_gene: .

CDR3aa: CASGFISSYEQYF
CDR3nt: TGTGCCAGCGGATTCATTAGCTCCTACGAGCAGTACTTC
j_gene: TRBJ2-7
abundance: many
v_gene: TRBV6-2/TRBV6-3
d_gene: .

CDR3aa: CASSYLQAVMYF
CDR3nt: TGTGCCAGCAGTTACCTTCAGGCTGTAATGTACTTC
j_gene: TRBJ2-7
abundance: many
v_gene: TRBV6-6
d_gene: .

CDR3aa: CASSLDRPNSNYGYTF
CDR3nt: TGCGCCAGCAGCTTGGATAGGCCGAACTCCAACTATGGCTACACCTTC
j_gene: TRBJ1-2
abundance: many
v_gene: TRBV5-1
d_gene: .

CDR3aa: CASSPWDTFSGANVLTF
CDR3nt: TGTGCCAGCAGTCCCTGGGACACCTTCTCTGGGGCCAACGTCCTGACTTTC
j_gene: TRBJ2-6
abundance: many
v_gene: TRBV6-2/TRBV6-3
d_gene: .

CDR3aa: CAMSSGRYNEQFF
CDR3nt: TGTGCCATGTCTAGCGGGCGGTACAATGAGCAGTTCTTC
j_gene: TRBJ2-1
abundance: many
v_gene: TRBV10-3
d_gene: TRBD2

CDR3aa: CASSLVGSRGRSTDTQYF
CDR3nt: TGTGCCAGCAGCTTAGTAGGGTCCCGCGGGAGGAGCACAGATACGCAGTATTTT
j_gene: TRBJ2-3
abundance: many
v_gene: TRBV7-2
d_gene: TRBD2

CDR3aa: CASSEQGGQPQHF
CDR3nt: TGTGCCAGCAGCGAACAGGGCGGGCAGCCCCAGCATTTT
j_gene: TRBJ1-5
abundance: many
v_gene: TRBV7-9
d_gene: .

CDR3aa: CASSYSTGVTDTQYF
CDR3nt: TGTGCCAGCAGTTACTCTACAGGGGTTACAGATACGCAGTATTTT
j_gene: TRBJ2-3
abundance: .
v_gene: TRBV6-6
d_gene: TRBD1

CDR3aa: CASSLLTVNTGELFF
CDR3nt: TGCGCCAGCAGCCTCCTTACGGTGAACACCGGGGAGCTGTTTTTT
j_gene: TRBJ2-2
abundance: many
v_gene: TRBV4-1
d_gene: .

CDR3aa: CASSYLMNTGELFFF
CDR3nt: .
j_gene: TRBJ2-2
abundance: .
v_gene: TRBV2
d_gene: .

CDR3aa: CASSSIQGGPYEQYF
CDR3nt: TGTGCCAGCAGTTCCATACAGGGAGGTCCCTACGAGCAGTACTTC
j_gene: TRBJ2-7
abundance: many
v_gene: TRBV28
d_gene: .

CDR3aa: CSTAPGQGGQETQYF
CDR3nt: TGCAGCACTGCACCGGGACAGGGTGGCCAAGAGACCCAGTACTTC
j_gene: TRBJ2-5
abundance: many
v_gene: TRBV29-1
d_gene: TRBD1

CDR3aa: CASSVTNTGELFF
CDR3nt: TGTGCCAGCAGCGTCACGAACACCGGGGAGCTGTTTTTT
j_gene: TRBJ2-2
abundance: many
v_gene: TRBV6-2/TRBV6-3
d_gene: .

CDR3aa: CASGLAGASGNEQFF
CDR3nt: TGCGCCAGCGGACTAGCGGGAGCCTCGGGTAATGAGCAGTTCTTC
j_gene: TRBJ2-1
abundance: many
v_gene: TRBV4-3
d_gene: TRBD2

CDR3aa: CSAQGGARTGELFF
CDR3nt: TGCAGCGCGCAGGGGGGGGCTAGGACCGGGGAGCTGTTTTTT
j_gene: TRBJ2-2
abundance: many
v_gene: TRBV29-1
d_gene: .

CDR3aa: CASSQEYGLGYEQYF
CDR3nt: TGCGCCAGCAGCCAAGAGTACGGACTAGGCTACGAGCAGTACTTC
j_gene: TRBJ2-7
abundance: many
v_gene: TRBV4-3
d_gene: TRBD2

CDR3aa: CASNNDRGNQPQHF
CDR3nt: TGTGCCAGCAACAATGACAGGGGCAATCAGCCCCAGCATTTT
j_gene: TRBJ1-5
abundance: few
v_gene: TRBV28
d_gene: TRBD1

CDR3aa: CASSQTSGIQETQYF
CDR3nt: TGTGCCAGCAGTCAGACTAGCGGGATCCAAGAGACCCAGTACTTC
j_gene: TRBJ2-5
abundance: many
v_gene: TRBV28
d_gene: TRBD2

CDR3aa: CASSPGTSGAQTQYF
CDR3nt: TGTGCCAGCAGCCCCGGGACTAGCGGAGCGCAGACCCAGTACTTC
j_gene: TRBJ2-5
abundance: many
v_gene: TRBV2
d_gene: TRBD2

CDR3aa: CSAVLDTQYF
CDR3nt: TGCAGTGCTGTCCTGGATACGCAGTATTTT
j_gene: TRBJ2-3
abundance: many
v_gene: TRBV20-1
d_gene: .

CDR3aa: CAWSIGQIYEQYF
CDR3nt: TGTGCCTGGAGCATAGGTCAGATCTACGAGCAGTACTTC
j_gene: TRBJ2-7
abundance: many
v_gene: TRBV30
d_gene: .

CDR3aa: CASSLAGAGGPYEQYF
CDR3nt: TGTGCCAGCAGCTTAGCGGGGGCGGGAGGGCCCTACGAGCAGTACTTC
j_gene: TRBJ2-7
abundance: many
v_gene: TRBV7-2
d_gene: TRBD2

CDR3aa: CAISWDSRNTEAFF
CDR3nt: TGTGCCATCAGTTGGGACAGCAGGAACACTGAAGCTTTCTTT
j_gene: TRBJ1-1
abundance: many
v_gene: TRBV10-3
d_gene: TRBD1

CDR3aa: CASSLGAGSVGELFF
CDR3nt: TGCGCCAGCAGCTTGGGAGCGGGAAGTGTCGGGGAGCTGTTTTTT
j_gene: TRBJ2-2
abundance: many
v_gene: TRBV5-1
d_gene: TRBD2